One T cell receptor (beta chain) is described in this entry. Its antigen is unknown. The germline CDR1 and CDR2 sequences are MNHNS and SASEGT. Between the trimmed V and J ends, which lost 6 bases and 8 bases, there was a span of 19 bases. This CDR3 spans 14 amino acids. This record belongs to a study of shared clonotypes between healthy human individuals. Study-level background: Donors had three CD4 naive, three CD4 memory, two CD8 naive and one CD8 memory plate apiece.

The assay was immunoSEQ multiplex PCR, and TCRdb's table has in-frame clones only and misses some. In the table there are some 100,000 clones, about 71% of which are singletons. General study results and limits: Sampling covered blood only; tissue repertoires likely differ. Generally, estimated richness proved larger in naive subsets than it did in memory subsets. Despite large depth, sorted-subset datasets appeared incompletely sequenced.

The specimen was memory CD8+ T cells sorted from blood. Specified subset: CD45RO+ cells pooled with CCR7-negative TemRA cells. The V gene is TRBV6-1, the J gene TRBJ1-2; D may be TRBD1 (5 bases). The origin of this receptor is a woman aged 25 to 39 in good health. This CDR3 reads CASSGPFFGGGYTF. CDR3 in DNA: TGTGCCAGCAGCGGGCCTTTCTTCGGGGGAGGCTACACCTTC.